The 17 T cell receptor beta chains below were found in one sample sequenced in a study of cytomegalovirus exposure and HLA in healthy donors. PCR was performed using 60 Vbeta and 13 Jbeta primers. The repertoire was sequenced with immunoSEQ multiplex PCR; TCRdb's copy has only in-frame clones and lacks some. The table has approximately 130,000 clones, around 85% seen once. The sequencing input was PBMCs. These receptors all come from a woman aged 30 to 39 in good health and CMV-seropositive.

This clone was recorded a few times. The chain combines TRBV30 with TRBJ1-6; the D gene is possibly TRBD1 (5 bases). V lost 2 bases, J lost 13 bases, and 15 bases lay in between. Germline V gene sequence: CDR1 GTSNPN, CDR2 SVGIG (reference sequence). The CDR3 is made up of 13 amino acids. For the CDR3, the DNA is TGTGCCTGGAGTTTCCCGGGGGGTGGGCCCCTCCACTTT. Its protein product is CAWSFPGGGPLHF.

The CDR3 bases are TGTGCCAGCAGCACCTCGACTAGCGGACGCTACGAGCAGTACTTC. It codes for CASSTSTSGRYEQYF. V and J are TRBV9 and TRBJ2-7, with TRBD2 matching 9 bases. The CDR3 length is 15 residues. Trimming removed 4 bases from V and 3 bases from J; junction bases left unmatched: 8. Per germline, CDR1 SGDLS and CDR2 YYNGEE.

CDR3 sequence (DNA): TGTGCCAGCAGCAGCCGGGACGGGAGGAGCTCCTACAATGAGCAGTTCTTC. It encodes CASSSRDGRSSYNEQFF. The chain links TRBV21-1 to TRBJ2-1; the listed D gene, TRBD2, was not tested against the DNA. TRBV21-1 is an annotated pseudogene. This CDR3 has 17 residues.

The V and J genes are TRBV5-1 and TRBJ2-5, with TRBD1 matching 8 bases. The germline V gene has CDR1 SGHRS and CDR2 YFSETQ. CDR3 length: 13 amino acids. V lost 5 bases to trimming and J lost 5 bases; unmatched junction nucleotides: 5. CDR3 loop: CASRSGGGETQYF. The CDR3 DNA follows: TGCGCCAGCAGATCAGGGGGCGGGGAGACCCAGTACTTC.

The V and J genes are TRBV18 and TRBJ2-1; D is possibly TRBD1 (5 bases). The CDR3 runs 15 residues. Trimming took 1 base from V and 0 from J, leaving 7 bases between them. CDR1 and CDR2 from the germline V gene are KGHSH and LQKENI. The CDR3 nucleotides read TGTGCCAGCTCACCACTTGACAGCTCCTACAATGAGCAGTTCTTC. Protein: CASSPLDSSYNEQFF.

The gene calls are TRBV6-6 and TRBJ1-5; D is uncertain. Germline V gene lookup returns CDR1 MNHNY and CDR2 SVGAGI (reference sequence). V lost 2 bases to trimming and J lost 4 bases, with 6 bases between them. The CDR3 runs to 13 residues. Written as DNA, the CDR3 is TGTGCCAGCAGTTACGTCAGTAATCAGCCCCAGCATTTT. Residues: CASSYVSNQPQHF.

V gene TRBV10-3 combines with J gene TRBJ2-7, with TRBD1 matching over 9 bases. V dropped 10 bases and J dropped 5; count of bases not matched to a gene: 6. Germline loops: CDR1 ENHRY, CDR2 SYGVKD. The length of the CDR3 is 12 residues. CDR3 nucleotide sequence: TGTGCCACACAAACAGGGGGCGACGAGCAGTACTTC. It is translated as CATQTGGDEQYF.

The J gene is TRBJ2-5, the V gene TRBV5-1; D is uncertain. Trimming took 0 bases from V and 1 from J, leaving 7 bases between them. CDR3 length: 14 amino acids. Germline CDR1 and CDR2: SGHRS and YFSETQ. In nucleotides, the CDR3 is TGCGCCAGCAGCTTGGCGAACAGCCAAGAGACCCAGTACTTC. Residues: CASSLANSQETQYF.

The chain employs TRBV4-1 and TRBJ2-1; TRBD2 matches 14 bases. There are 19 residues in the CDR3. CDR1 MGHRA and CDR2 YSYEKL come from the germline V gene. J was trimmed by 3 bases and V by 3 bases; bases with no gene match: 10. The CDR3 nucleotides read TGCGCCAGCAGCCAGGTAGGACTAGCGGGAGGCCCGGACTACAATGAGCAGTTCTTC. Translating gives CASSQVGLAGGPDYNEQFF.

The rearrangement joins TRBV5-1 to TRBJ1-3; no clear D. This CDR3 spans 16 amino acids. Germline lookup yields CDR1 SGHRS and CDR2 YFSETQ. The ends were cut back, 0 bases at V and 0 bases at J, with 10 bases in the middle. The CDR3 here is CASSLAGLSSGNTIYF. For the CDR3, the DNA is TGCGCCAGCAGCTTGGCAGGCCTGAGCTCTGGAAACACCATATATTTT.

The chain is built from TRBV19 and TRBJ1-4, with 9 positions matching TRBD1. The germline V gene has CDR1 LNHDA and CDR2 SQIVND (reference sequence). The CDR3 extends over 15 amino acids. V gave up 5 bases and J gave up 6 bases; unmatched junction bases: 7. CDR3 loop: CASSVGDRDHEKLFF. CDR3 nucleotides: TGTGCCAGTAGTGTGGGGGACAGGGATCATGAAAAACTGTTTTTT.

This chain uses TRBV4-1 with TRBJ2-3; D gene uncertain. The CDR3 covers 17 residues. Germline-derived CDR1 and CDR2 are MGHRA and YSYEKL. V was cut by 1 base and J by 6 bases, with 20 bases left in between. DNA of the CDR3: TGCGCCAGCAGCCAAGGGGTCAGTCCCCTGACTTCGGATACGCAGTATTTT. Amino acid sequence: CASSQGVSPLTSDTQYF.

The rearrangement joins TRBV28 to TRBJ2-6, with a possible D match to TRBD2 (6 bases). CDR1 MDHEN and CDR2 SYDVKM come from the germline V gene. Deletions cut 5 bases from V and 0 bases from J, with 14 bases between. The length of the CDR3 is 17 residues. Here the CDR3 reads CASSNAGTYSGANVLTF. CDR3 coding DNA: TGTGCCAGCAGTAACGCCGGGACTTACTCTGGGGCCAACGTCCTGACTTTC.

This chain uses TRBV2 with TRBJ2-1; perhaps TRBD1 as D (5 bases). V lost 8 bases, J lost 0 bases, and 17 bases lay in between. The V gene's germline CDR1 is SNHLY and CDR2 FYNNEI. CDR3 length equals 16 residues. CDR3 nucleotide sequence: TGTGCCAGCCACCCCCTCAGGGATTACTCCTACAATGAGCAGTTCTTC. Its translation is CASHPLRDYSYNEQFF.

The chain employs TRBV18 and TRBJ2-7; 8 nucleotides line up with TRBD2. V lost 3 bases and J lost 4; bases outside the gene matches: 8. Looked up from germline, CDR1 is KGHSH and CDR2 is LQKENI. The CDR3 consists of 15 residues. The CDR3 protein is CASSPPGGGRYEQYF. In nucleotides, the CDR3 is TGTGCCAGCTCACCCCCGGGGGGGGGCAGATACGAGCAGTACTTC.

The V and J genes are TRBV10-3 and TRBJ2-1; 7 bases are shared with TRBD1. The CDR3 length is 14 residues. Germline V CDR1 and CDR2: ENHRY, SYGVKD. Losses at the gene ends were 6 bases for V and 6 bases for J; bases not matched to a gene: 8. The CDR3 reads CAISPDRESNEQFF. The CDR3 nucleotides are TGTGCCATCAGCCCCGACAGGGAGTCCAATGAGCAGTTCTTC.

This chain uses TRBV7-9 with TRBJ1-5; TRBD1 matches at 7 bases. The CDR3 totals 15 residues. CDR1 is SEHNR and CDR2 is FQNEAQ in the germline V gene (reference sequence). Unmatched junction bases numbered 9, after V lost 5 bases and J lost 5 bases. CDR3 in DNA: TGTGCCAGCAGCCTACTCGGGACAGCGGATCAGCCCCAGCATTTT. This sequence encodes CASSLLGTADQPQHF.